These T cell receptor beta chains were read from a single sample in a study of post-analysis software for immune sequencing data. TCRdb analysed the PCR reads with MiXCR anew, one entry per CDR3 protein. The sample includes around 400,000 distinct CDR3 sequences, 30% to 45% seen only once; the top ten take about an eighth. Sequencing was performed on blood. All receptors derive from a girl under 18 with multiple sclerosis. The conserved cysteine and the conserved F or W are not part of the CDR3 here. D genes are given only for firm matches. Clone sizes are given selectively: once, few, many, or a class where the clone is expanded.

few	TRBV12-3/TRBV12-4	TRBD1	TRBJ1-1	ASSRDRYTEAF
-	TRBV12-5	TRBD1	TRBJ1-4	ASGTDREGEKLF
-	TRBV24-1	-	TRBJ1-4	ATSDNRELNEKLF
few	TRBV5-6	TRBD1	TRBJ2-7	ASSLQGAVEQY
few	TRBV7-2	-	TRBJ1-2	ASSLRTLNGYT
few	TRBV5-1	TRBD1	TRBJ1-1	ASSAGQGGTEAF
-	TRBV28	-	TRBJ2-3	ASSLTIDDTQY
-	TRBV6-1	-	TRBJ1-2	ASSEGGHYGYT
-	TRBV25-1	TRBD1	TRBJ1-6	ASSDLTGGPYNSPLH
-	TRBV12-3/TRBV12-4	-	TRBJ1-2	ASSLDRTHYGYT
few	TRBV7-2	-	TRBJ2-2	ASSLGRTDGELF
few	TRBV11-1	-	TRBJ2-1	ASSLHGGRNEQF
few	TRBV9	-	TRBJ1-1	ASSVDRNTEAF
few	TRBV4-1	-	TRBJ1-5	ASSQDSVPVGQPQH
-	TRBV20-1	TRBD2	TRBJ2-5	SARVSWSGGQETQY
-	TRBV12-3/TRBV12-4	TRBD1	TRBJ1-5	ASSRQGFKVQPQH
few	TRBV3-1	-	TRBJ1-1	ASSQRSGLLYTEAF
-	TRBV5-1	-	TRBJ1-1	ASSLGIIGDTEAF
-	TRBV4-2	TRBD1	TRBJ2-7	ASSQAGQGFKQY
-	TRBV20-1	-	TRBJ1-1	SALAGTFREAF
-	TRBV5-5	-	TRBJ2-5	ASSLTYSRWETQY
-	TRBV2	TRBD1	TRBJ2-7	ASSGWDSLKNEQY
-	TRBV12-3/TRBV12-4	TRBD2	TRBJ2-6	ASSTGEGDGANVLT
-	TRBV7-2	-	TRBJ2-3	ASSSGTDSTDTQY
-	TRBV5-1	TRBD2	TRBJ2-3	ASSSGTSGDTDTQY
few	TRBV10-3	TRBD1	TRBJ2-7	AISRQGAFSYEQY
-	TRBV21-1	-	TRBJ1-5	ASSRDRVFDQPQH
-	TRBV5-1	-	TRBJ1-1	ASSLDGGLGEAF
few	TRBV7-9	TRBD1	TRBJ1-2	ASSPAARQGFYGYT
-	TRBV19	-	TRBJ2-1	ASSIEGLGSYNEQF
once	TRBV6-6	-	TRBJ2-1	ATISNNEQF
-	TRBV5-1	TRBD2	TRBJ2-7	ASRDGKWERGTYEQY
many	TRBV4-2	-	TRBJ2-5	ASSQADGTSKETQY
-	TRBV2	-	TRBJ1-1	ASRSGRLNTEAF
-	TRBV7-9	-	TRBJ2-3	TSSPQGGDTQY
-	TRBV24-1	-	TRBJ2-5	ATSDTGMETQY
few	TRBV20-1	-	TRBJ1-5	SADQGFGQPQH
-	TRBV20-1	-	TRBJ2-1	SAAVWDNERY
-	TRBV27	TRBD1	TRBJ1-6	ASSSGQANSPLH
-	TRBV4-3	-	TRBJ1-5	ASSQDLSQPQH
-	TRBV6-1	-	TRBJ2-7	ASSEALGGRCCEQY
-	TRBV5-6	TRBD2	TRBJ2-4	ASSPGLAGEAKNIQY
-	TRBV12-3/TRBV12-4	-	TRBJ2-7	ASSFHFYGSSYEQY
once	TRBV13	-	TRBJ2-2	ASSFMGGGTGELF
few	TRBV10-3	-	TRBJ2-1	AIKGEGSYNEQF
-	TRBV6-5	-	TRBJ2-6	ASSYSRVSGANVLT
-	TRBV4-3	TRBD1	TRBJ2-5	ASSQELTGAYEETQY
-	TRBV20-1	TRBD1	TRBJ2-7	SASPPPYLGTGGNYMEQY
-	TRBV6-1	-	TRBJ1-5	ASSEVGYSNQPQH